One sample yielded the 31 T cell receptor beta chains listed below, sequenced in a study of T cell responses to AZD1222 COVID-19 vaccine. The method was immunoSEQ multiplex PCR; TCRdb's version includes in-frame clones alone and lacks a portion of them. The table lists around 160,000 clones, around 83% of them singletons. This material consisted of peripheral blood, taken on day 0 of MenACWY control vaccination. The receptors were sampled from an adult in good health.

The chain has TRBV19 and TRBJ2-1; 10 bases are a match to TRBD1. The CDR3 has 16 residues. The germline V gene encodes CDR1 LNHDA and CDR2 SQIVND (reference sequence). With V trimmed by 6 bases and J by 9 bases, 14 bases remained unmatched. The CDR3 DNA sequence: TGTGCCAGTAGGAGGTTGGGACAGGGGTTTTCTGGTGAGCAGTTCTTC. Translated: CASRRLGQGFSGEQFF.

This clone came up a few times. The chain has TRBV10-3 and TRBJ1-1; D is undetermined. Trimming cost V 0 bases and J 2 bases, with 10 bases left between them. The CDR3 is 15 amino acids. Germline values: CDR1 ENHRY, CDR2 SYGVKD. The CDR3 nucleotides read TGTGCCATCAGTGAGTCGGCACGGTCTAACACTGAAGCTTTCTTT. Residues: CAISESARSNTEAFF.

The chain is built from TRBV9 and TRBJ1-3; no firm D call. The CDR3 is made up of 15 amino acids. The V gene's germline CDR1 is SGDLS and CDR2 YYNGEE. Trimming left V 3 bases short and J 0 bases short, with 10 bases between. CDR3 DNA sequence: TGTGCCAGCAGCGCGACCCCAATCTCTGGAAACACCATATATTTT. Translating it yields CASSATPISGNTIYF.

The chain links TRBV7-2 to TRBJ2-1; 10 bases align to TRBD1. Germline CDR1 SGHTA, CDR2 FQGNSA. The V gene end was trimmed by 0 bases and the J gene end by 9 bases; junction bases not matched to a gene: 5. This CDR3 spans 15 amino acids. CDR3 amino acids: CASSLAGTGVSEQFF. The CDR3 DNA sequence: TGTGCCAGCAGCTTAGCCGGGACAGGGGTTAGTGAGCAGTTCTTC.

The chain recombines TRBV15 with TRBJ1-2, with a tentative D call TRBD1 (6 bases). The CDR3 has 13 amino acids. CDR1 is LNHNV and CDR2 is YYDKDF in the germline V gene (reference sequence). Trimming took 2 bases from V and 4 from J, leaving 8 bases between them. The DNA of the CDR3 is TGTGCCACCAGCAGACAGGGGACCTATGGCTACACCTTC. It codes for CATSRQGTYGYTF.

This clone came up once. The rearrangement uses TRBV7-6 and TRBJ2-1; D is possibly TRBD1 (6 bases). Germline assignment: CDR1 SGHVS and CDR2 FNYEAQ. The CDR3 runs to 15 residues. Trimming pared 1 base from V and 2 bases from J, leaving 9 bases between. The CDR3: CASSLGQAPYNEQFF. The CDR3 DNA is TGTGCCAGCAGCTTAGGACAGGCCCCCTACAATGAGCAGTTCTTC.

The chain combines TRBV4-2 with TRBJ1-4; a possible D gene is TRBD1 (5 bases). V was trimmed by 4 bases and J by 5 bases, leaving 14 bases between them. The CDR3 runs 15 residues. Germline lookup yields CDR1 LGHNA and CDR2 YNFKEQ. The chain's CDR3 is CASSPSGPYNEKLFF. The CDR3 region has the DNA TGTGCCAGCAGCCCATCGGGACCCTACAATGAAAAACTGTTTTTT.

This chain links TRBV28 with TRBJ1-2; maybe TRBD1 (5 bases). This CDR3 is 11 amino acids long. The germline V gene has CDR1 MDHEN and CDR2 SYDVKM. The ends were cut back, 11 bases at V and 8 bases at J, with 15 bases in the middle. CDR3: CAGGGGRGYTF. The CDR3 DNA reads TGTGCCGGGGGGGGAGGGAGAGGCTACACCTTC.

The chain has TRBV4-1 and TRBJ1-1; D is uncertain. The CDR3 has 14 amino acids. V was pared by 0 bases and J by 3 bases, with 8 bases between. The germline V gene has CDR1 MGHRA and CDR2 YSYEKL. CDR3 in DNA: TGCGCCAGCAGCCAAGATCGCGGGGACACTGAAGCTTTCTTT. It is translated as CASSQDRGDTEAFF.

In nucleotides, the CDR3 is TGTGCCAGCAAGGAACAGGGGGTTAGCAATCAGCCCCAGCATTTT. Residues: CASKEQGVSNQPQHF. The chain joins TRBV2 to TRBJ1-5, with TRBD1 matching 8 bases. This CDR3 comprises 15 residues. Germline CDR1 SNHLY, CDR2 FYNNEI. The ends lost 7 bases at V and 0 bases at J; junction bases unmatched: 5.

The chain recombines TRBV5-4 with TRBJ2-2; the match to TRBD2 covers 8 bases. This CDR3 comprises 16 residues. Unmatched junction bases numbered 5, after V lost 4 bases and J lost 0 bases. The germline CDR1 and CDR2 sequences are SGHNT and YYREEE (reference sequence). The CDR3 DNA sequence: TGTGCCAGCAGCACTCCGGGACTAGCGAACACCGGGGAGCTGTTTTTT. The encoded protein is CASSTPGLANTGELFF. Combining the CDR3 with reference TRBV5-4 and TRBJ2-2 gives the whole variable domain ETGVTQSPTHLIKTRGQQVTLRCSSQSGHNTVSWYQQALGQGPQFIFQYYREEENGRGNFPPRFSGLQFPNYSSELNVNALELDDSALYLCASSTPGLANTGELFFGEGSRLTVL.

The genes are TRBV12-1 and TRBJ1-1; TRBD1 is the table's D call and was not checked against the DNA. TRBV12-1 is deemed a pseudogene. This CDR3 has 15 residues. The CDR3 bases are TGTGCCAGCAGCAGGGGGGACAGGGGGAAGACTGAAGCTTTCTTT. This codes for CASSRGDRGKTEAFF.

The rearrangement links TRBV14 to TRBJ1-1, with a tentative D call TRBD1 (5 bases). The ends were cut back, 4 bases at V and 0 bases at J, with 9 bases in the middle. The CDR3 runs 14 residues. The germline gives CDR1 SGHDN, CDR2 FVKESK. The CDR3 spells CASSLGTVNTEAFF. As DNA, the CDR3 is TGTGCCAGCAGCCTTGGGACGGTGAACACTGAAGCTTTCTTT.

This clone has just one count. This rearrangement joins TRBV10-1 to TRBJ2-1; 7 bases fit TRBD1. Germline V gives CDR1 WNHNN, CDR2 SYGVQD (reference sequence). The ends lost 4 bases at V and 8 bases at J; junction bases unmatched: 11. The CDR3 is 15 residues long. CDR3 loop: CASSATGYPFDEQFF. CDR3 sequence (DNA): TGCGCCAGCAGTGCGACAGGGTACCCCTTCGATGAGCAGTTCTTC.

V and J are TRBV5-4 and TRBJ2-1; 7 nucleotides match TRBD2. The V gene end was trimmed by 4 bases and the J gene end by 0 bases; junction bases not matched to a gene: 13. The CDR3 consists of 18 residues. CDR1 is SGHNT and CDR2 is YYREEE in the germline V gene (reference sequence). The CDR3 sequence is CASSPNRGGLSSYNEQFF. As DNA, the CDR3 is TGTGCCAGCAGCCCCAACCGCGGGGGTCTGAGCTCCTACAATGAGCAGTTCTTC.

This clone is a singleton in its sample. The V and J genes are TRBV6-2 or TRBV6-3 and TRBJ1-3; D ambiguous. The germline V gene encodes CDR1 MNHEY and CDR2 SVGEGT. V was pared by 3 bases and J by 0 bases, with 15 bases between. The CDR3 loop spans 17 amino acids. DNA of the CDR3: TGTGCCAGCAGTTATTTACGTCAGCTATCCTCTGGAAACACCATATATTTT. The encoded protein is CASSYLRQLSSGNTIYF.

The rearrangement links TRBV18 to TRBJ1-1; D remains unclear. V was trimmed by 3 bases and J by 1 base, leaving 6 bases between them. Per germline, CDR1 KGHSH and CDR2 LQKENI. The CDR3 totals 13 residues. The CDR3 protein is CASSPSGNTEAFF. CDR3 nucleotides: TGTGCCAGCTCACCTTCCGGGAACACTGAAGCTTTCTTT.

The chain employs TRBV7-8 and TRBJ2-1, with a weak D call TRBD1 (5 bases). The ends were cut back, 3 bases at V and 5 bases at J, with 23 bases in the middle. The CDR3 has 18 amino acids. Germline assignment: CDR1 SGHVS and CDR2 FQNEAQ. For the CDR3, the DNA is TGTGCCAGCAGCTTGCTAGACAGTATCAAGGCGCAAAACAATGAGCAGTTCTTC. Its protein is CASSLLDSIKAQNNEQFF.

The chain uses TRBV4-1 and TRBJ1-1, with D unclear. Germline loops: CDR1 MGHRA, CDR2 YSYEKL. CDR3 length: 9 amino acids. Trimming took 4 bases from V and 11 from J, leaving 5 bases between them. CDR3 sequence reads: CASSPPAFF. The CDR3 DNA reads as TGCGCCAGCAGCCCACCGGCTTTCTTT.

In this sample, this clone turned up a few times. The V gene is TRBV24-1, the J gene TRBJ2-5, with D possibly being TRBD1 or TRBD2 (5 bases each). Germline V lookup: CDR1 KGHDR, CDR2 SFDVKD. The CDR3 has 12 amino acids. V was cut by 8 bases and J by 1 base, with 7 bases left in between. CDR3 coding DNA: TGTGCCACCAAGGGGAGCCAAGAGACCCAGTACTTC. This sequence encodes CATKGSQETQYF.

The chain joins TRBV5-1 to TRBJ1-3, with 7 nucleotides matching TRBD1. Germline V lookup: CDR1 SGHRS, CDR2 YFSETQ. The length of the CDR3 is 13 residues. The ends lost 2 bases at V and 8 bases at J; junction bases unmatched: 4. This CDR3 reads CASSFRGEDTIYF. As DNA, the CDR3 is TGCGCCAGCAGCTTCAGGGGGGAAGACACCATATATTTT.

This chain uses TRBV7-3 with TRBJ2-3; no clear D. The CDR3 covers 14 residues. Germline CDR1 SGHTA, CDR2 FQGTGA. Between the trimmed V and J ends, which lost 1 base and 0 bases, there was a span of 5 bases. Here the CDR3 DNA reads TGTGCCAGCAGCTTAATTCCTAGCACAGATACGCAGTATTTT. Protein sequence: CASSLIPSTDTQYF.

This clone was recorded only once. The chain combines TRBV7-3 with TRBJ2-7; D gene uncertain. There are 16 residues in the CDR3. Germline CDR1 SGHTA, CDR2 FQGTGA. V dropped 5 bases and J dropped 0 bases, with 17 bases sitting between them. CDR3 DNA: TGTGCCAGCAGCCTTACTTTCGGACGGCACTCCTACGAGCAGTACTTC. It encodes CASSLTFGRHSYEQYF. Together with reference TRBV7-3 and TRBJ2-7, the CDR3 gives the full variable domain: GAGVSQTPSNKVTEKGKYVELRCDPISGHTALYWYRQSLGQGPEFLIYFQGTGAADDSGLPNDRFFAVRPEGSVSTLKIQRTERGDSAVYLCASSLTFGRHSYEQYFGPGTRLTVT.

For the CDR3, the DNA is TGTGCCAGCAGCAGCGCGAACGTCAGGTTGGCCAACAATGAGCAGTTCTTC. It is translated as CASSSANVRLANNEQFF. The chain carries TRBV28 and TRBJ2-1, with unresolved D. V gave up 6 bases and J gave up 5 bases, with 23 bases separating them. CDR3 length equals 17 residues. Germline assignment: CDR1 MDHEN and CDR2 SYDVKM.

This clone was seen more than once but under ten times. For the CDR3, the DNA is TGTGCCAGCGAGATCCCGAGCGAAAACGAGCAGTACTTC. It translates to CASEIPSENEQYF. This rearrangement joins TRBV2 to TRBJ2-7; D not resolved. V was trimmed by 8 bases and J by 5 bases, leaving 16 bases between them. Per the germline V gene, CDR1 is SNHLY and CDR2 is FYNNEI. CDR3 length equals 13 residues.

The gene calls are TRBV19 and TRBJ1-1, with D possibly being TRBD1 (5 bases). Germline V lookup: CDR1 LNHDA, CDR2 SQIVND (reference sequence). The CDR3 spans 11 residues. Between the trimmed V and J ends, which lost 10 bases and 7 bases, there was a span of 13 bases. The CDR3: CAIKLGDEAFF. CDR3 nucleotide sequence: TGTGCCATTAAGCTGGGGGATGAAGCTTTCTTT.

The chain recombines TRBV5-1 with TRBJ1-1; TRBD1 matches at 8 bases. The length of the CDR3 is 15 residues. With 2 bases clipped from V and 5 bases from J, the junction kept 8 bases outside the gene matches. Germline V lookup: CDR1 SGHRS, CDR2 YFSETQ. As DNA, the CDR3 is TGCGCCAGCAGCTTTCTTGGACAGGGTCTTACTGAAGCTTTCTTT. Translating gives CASSFLGQGLTEAFF.

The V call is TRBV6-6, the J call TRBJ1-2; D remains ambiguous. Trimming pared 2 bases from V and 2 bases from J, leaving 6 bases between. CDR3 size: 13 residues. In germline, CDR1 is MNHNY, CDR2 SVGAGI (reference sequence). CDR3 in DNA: TGTGCCAGCAGTTACGATGGAAACTATGGCTACACCTTC. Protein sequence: CASSYDGNYGYTF.

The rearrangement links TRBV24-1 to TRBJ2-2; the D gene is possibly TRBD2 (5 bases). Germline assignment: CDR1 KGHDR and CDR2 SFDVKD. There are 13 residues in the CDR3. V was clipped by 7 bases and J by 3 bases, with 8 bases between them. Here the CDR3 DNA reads TGTGCCACCAGAAACGGGGACACCGGGGAGCTGTTTTTT. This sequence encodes CATRNGDTGELFF.

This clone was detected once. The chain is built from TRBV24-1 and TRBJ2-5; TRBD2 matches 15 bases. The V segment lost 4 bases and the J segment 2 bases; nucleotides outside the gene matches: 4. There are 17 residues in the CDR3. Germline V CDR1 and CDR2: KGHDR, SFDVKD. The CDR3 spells CATSELGLAGGQETQYF. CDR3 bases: TGTGCCACCAGTGAACTGGGACTAGCGGGGGGACAAGAGACCCAGTACTTC.

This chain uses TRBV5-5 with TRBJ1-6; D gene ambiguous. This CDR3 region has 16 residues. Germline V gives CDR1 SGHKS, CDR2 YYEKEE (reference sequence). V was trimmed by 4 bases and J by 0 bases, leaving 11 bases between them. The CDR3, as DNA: TGTGCCAGCAGCCCCGGGGTTAGCTCCTATAATTCACCCCTCCACTTT. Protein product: CASSPGVSSYNSPLHF.